The TCR beta chain under discussion was sequenced for a study of T cell repertoires in cytomegalovirus infection. Study as a whole: Recently identified HLA-C-restricted CMV epitopes and well-studied HLA-B-restricted CMV epitopes were used by the study.

Each CDR3 protein gets one entry after TCRdb re-called the reads with MiXCR. The table lists 110,000 or so distinct CDR3 sequences, over 25% of them singletons. V was pared by 4 bases and J by 8 bases, with 11 bases of the junction left unmatched. Germline CDR1 reads SGHRS; CDR2 reads YFSETQ. The CDR3 extends over 16 amino acids. This clonotype was detected many times. The target antigen is unknown. The receptor was derived from a human donor in good health (CMV status not recorded). Some clones in this sample may be carry-over from other donors' samples. J is TRBJ2-1 and V is TRBV5-1, with TRBD1 matching 11 bases. Sequencing used CD8+ T cells from cultured PBMCs, obtained from culture after CMV antigen stimulation. CDR3 protein: CASSPERGQGEDEQFF. CDR3 DNA sequence: TGCGCCAGCAGCCCCGAGAGGGGACAGGGGGAAGATGAGCAGTTCTTC.